The 30 T cell receptor beta chains in this list originate from one sample, sequenced in a study of blood T cell repertoires in COVID-19. The table came from immunoSEQ multiplex PCR; TCRdb's copy has only in-frame clones and leaves some out. The table lists some 65,000 clones, almost 90% of them singletons. Sequencing used peripheral blood. Source of these receptors: a woman aged 80 or older with active COVID-19.

A few counts support this clone. The chain recombines TRBV4-1 with TRBJ2-5; weak D call: TRBD1 (7 bases). Germline CDR1 reads MGHRA; CDR2 reads YSYEKL. V lost 4 bases and J 7 bases, leaving 16 bases between the germline ends. This CDR3 spans 14 amino acids. As DNA, the CDR3 is TGCGCCAGCAGCCCCCAGGGGGTGGGAGGGACCCAGTACTTC. Amino acids: CASSPQGVGGTQYF.

This clone was seen just once. The rearrangement uses TRBV3-1 (or the pseudogene TRBV3-2) and TRBJ2-7; 12 nucleotides align to TRBD1. The length of the CDR3 is 17 residues. CDR1 LGHDT and CDR2 YNNKEL come from the germline V gene (reference sequence). The J segment lost 2 bases and the V segment lost 0 bases, leaving 5 bases of the junction unmatched. The CDR3 reads CASSQEGQGAGAYEQYF. CDR3 DNA sequence: TGTGCCAGCAGCCAAGAGGGACAGGGGGCCGGCGCCTACGAGCAGTACTTC.

V is TRBV27 and J is TRBJ2-3; D perhaps matches TRBD2 (6 bases). Germline V CDR1 and CDR2: MNHEY, SMNVEV (reference sequence). The CDR3 totals 16 residues. Trimming took 4 bases from V and 2 from J, leaving 16 bases between them. The CDR3 region has the DNA TGTGCCAGCAGTTACTCCCGGGACTCGGTCACAGATACGCAGTATTTT. Amino acid sequence: CASSYSRDSVTDTQYF.

This clone was counted only a few times. The chain is built from TRBV30 and TRBJ2-7; D may be TRBD2 (6 bases). The germline V gene has CDR1 GTSNPN and CDR2 SVGIG (reference sequence). V lost 3 bases, J lost 0 bases, and 12 bases lay in between. This CDR3 is 14 amino acids long. CDR3 in amino acids: CAWRRGGDSYEQYF. The DNA for the CDR3 is TGTGCCTGGAGGCGTGGCGGGGACTCCTACGAGCAGTACTTC.

This chain connects TRBV3-1 (or the pseudogene TRBV3-2) to TRBJ1-6; perhaps TRBD1 as D (5 bases). Germline values: CDR1 LGHDT, CDR2 YNNKEL (reference sequence). The length of the CDR3 is 17 residues. Trimming shortened V by 0 bases and J by 0 bases, and 9 bases separated the two germline ends. The CDR3 is CASSQDWGVSYNSPLHF. CDR3 in DNA: TGTGCCAGCAGCCAAGACTGGGGGGTCTCCTATAATTCACCCCTCCACTTT.

This chain's CDR3 is CASRADRGREEKLFF. CDR3 coding DNA: TGTGCCAGCAGGGCCGACAGGGGGCGAGAGGAAAAACTGTTTTTT. The chain has TRBV6-5 and TRBJ1-4, with 10 positions matching TRBD1. Germline V gene sequence: CDR1 MNHEY, CDR2 SVGAGI. CDR3 length: 15 amino acids. J was trimmed by 8 bases and V by 6 bases; bases with no gene match: 9.

The genes are TRBV10-3 and TRBJ2-5; TRBD2 agrees at 9 bases. From germline, CDR1 is ENHRY and CDR2 SYGVKD. V shed 10 bases, J shed 7 bases, and the junction held 16 bases outside the gene matches. The CDR3 runs 15 residues. The CDR3 DNA follows: TGTGCCACCACCCACCAAGCGGGGGGCCCGGGGACCCAGTACTTC. This sequence encodes CATTHQAGGPGTQYF.

The gene calls are TRBV30 and TRBJ2-1; possibly TRBD1 for D (5 bases). The CDR3 consists of 15 residues. V gave up 3 bases and J gave up 1 base, with 13 bases separating them. Germline V gene lookup returns CDR1 GTSNPN and CDR2 SVGIG (reference sequence). CDR3 nucleotides: TGTGCCTGGAGCCCTGGACACTCATCCTACAATGAGCAGTTCTTC. It specifies CAWSPGHSSYNEQFF. Full variable domain (remainder filled in from reference TRBV30 and TRBJ2-1): SQTIHQWPATLVQPVGSPLSLECTVEGTSNPNLYWYRQAAGRGLQLLFYSVGIGQISSEVPQNLSASRPQDRQFILSSKKLLLSDSGFYLCAWSPGHSSYNEQFFGPGTRLTVL.

The V gene is TRBV6-5, the J gene TRBJ2-7, with 12 bases matching TRBD1. V shed 6 bases and J 3 bases; nucleotides not matched to a gene: 6. CDR1 MNHEY and CDR2 SVGAGI come from the germline V gene. The CDR3 runs to 15 residues. The CDR3 DNA is TGTGCCAGCAGGTACGGGACAGGGGGCGTCTACGAGCAGTACTTC. It codes for CASRYGTGGVYEQYF.

The CDR3 nucleotides are TGTGCCAGCGGTCAGACTAGCGGGGGAGAGACCCAGTACTTC. It specifies CASGQTSGGETQYF. The chain employs TRBV11-2 and TRBJ2-5; 12 bases agree with TRBD2. This CDR3 is 14 amino acids long. The trim removed 8 bases at V and 4 bases at J, leaving 5 bases unmatched. Looked up from germline, CDR1 is SGHAT and CDR2 is FQNNGV.

The V call is TRBV7-2, the J call TRBJ1-2, with 9 bases lining up with TRBD1. Losses at the gene ends were 5 bases for V and 6 bases for J; bases not matched to a gene: 4. CDR3 length: 13 amino acids. The V gene's germline CDR1 is SGHTA and CDR2 FQGNSA. Written as DNA, the CDR3 is TGTGCCAGCAGCACCCACAGGGGGCATGGCTACACCTTC. Amino acid sequence: CASSTHRGHGYTF.

Only one count was recorded for this clone. The rearrangement joins TRBV28 to TRBJ1-4; 8 bases map to TRBD1. The CDR3 runs 15 residues. V dropped 5 bases and J dropped 6; count of bases not matched to a gene: 8. The germline V gene encodes CDR1 MDHEN and CDR2 SYDVKM. The CDR3 spells CASSPRTGTHEKLFF. CDR3 nucleotide sequence: TGTGCCAGCAGTCCCCGGACAGGGACACATGAAAAACTGTTTTTT.

In its sample, this clone was seen once. This chain connects TRBV11-3 to TRBJ2-2, with D maybe TRBD1 (6 bases). The CDR3 has 16 amino acids. The germline V gene has CDR1 SGHNT and CDR2 YENEEA. Trimming took off 3 bases at V and 3 bases at J, with 14 bases between the two ends. The DNA of the CDR3 is TGTGCCAGCAGCTTTGGGGGCTCAGGCGACACCGGGGAGCTGTTTTTT. Its translation is CASSFGGSGDTGELFF.

This sequence joins TRBV19 and TRBJ1-1, with 12 bases that match TRBD1. This CDR3 is 13 amino acids long. Germline V gene data show CDR1 as LNHDA and CDR2 as SQIVND (reference sequence). V lost 11 bases and J lost 1; bases outside the gene matches: 2. In nucleotides, the CDR3 is TGTGCCGTGGGACAGGGGGCGAACACTGAAGCTTTCTTT. It specifies CAVGQGANTEAFF.

The J gene is TRBJ1-2, the V gene TRBV5-6, with TRBD1 matching over 7 bases. After removal of 3 bases from V and 4 bases from J, the junction contained 6 bases not matched to a gene. This CDR3 is 14 amino acids long. Germline V gene sequence: CDR1 SGHDT, CDR2 YYEEEE. The CDR3 is CASSSRQGLYGYTF. CDR3 nucleotides: TGTGCCAGCAGCTCAAGACAGGGACTCTATGGCTACACCTTC.

J is TRBJ2-3 and V is TRBV7-3; 12 positions match TRBD2. Germline assignment: CDR1 SGHTA and CDR2 FQGTGA. V lost 5 bases, J lost 4 bases, and 10 bases stayed unmatched. CDR3 length: 17 residues. CDR3 protein: CASSVRGTSGPADTQYF. In nucleotides, the CDR3 is TGTGCCAGCAGCGTAAGGGGGACTAGCGGGCCCGCAGATACGCAGTATTTT. The full variable domain, its missing parts supplied by reference TRBV7-3 and TRBJ2-3, is GAGVSQTPSNKVTEKGKYVELRCDPISGHTALYWYRQSLGQGPEFLIYFQGTGAADDSGLPNDRFFAVRPEGSVSTLKIQRTERGDSAVYLCASSVRGTSGPADTQYFGPGTRLTVL.

The chain has TRBV7-2 and TRBJ2-7; D uncertain. V lost 6 bases and J 0 bases, leaving 12 bases between the germline ends. Germline V lookup: CDR1 SGHTA, CDR2 FQGNSA. The CDR3 has 14 residues. CDR3 protein: CASSISHSSYEQYF. CDR3 sequence (DNA): TGTGCCAGCAGTATTAGCCATAGCTCCTACGAGCAGTACTTC.

The gene calls are TRBV9 and TRBJ1-2, with 9 bases lining up with TRBD1. Germline CDR1 SGDLS, CDR2 YYNGEE. After removal of 4 bases from V and 4 bases from J, the junction contained 8 bases not matched to a gene. The CDR3 consists of 15 residues. Here the CDR3 reads CASSPARDRAYGYTF. The CDR3 DNA follows: TGTGCCAGCAGCCCCGCCCGGGACAGGGCCTATGGCTACACCTTC.

The chain employs TRBV28 and TRBJ2-6; tentatively, D is TRBD1 (5 bases). Germline CDR1 MDHEN, CDR2 SYDVKM. The CDR3 contains 15 residues. Trimming left V 3 bases short and J 4 bases short, with 10 bases between. This chain's CDR3 is CASSLSGPGANVLTF. CDR3 DNA sequence: TGTGCCAGCAGTTTGTCAGGGCCCGGGGCCAACGTCCTGACTTTC.

The chain couples TRBV30 to TRBJ1-1; D call uncertain. The CDR3 runs to 13 residues. The V gene lost 5 bases and the J gene lost 5 bases, with 15 bases spanning the gap. The germline CDR1 and CDR2 sequences are GTSNPN and SVGIG (reference sequence). CDR3: CAWGRESYTEAFF. CDR3 in DNA: TGTGCCTGGGGACGGGAGAGTTATACTGAAGCTTTCTTT.

The chain carries TRBV19 and TRBJ1-5; 7 positions agree with TRBD1. Looked up from germline, CDR1 is LNHDA and CDR2 is SQIVND (reference sequence). The CDR3 runs to 17 residues. J gave up 4 bases and V 3 bases, and 12 bases lay outside the gene matches. CDR3 in amino acids: CASSMSRRDRANQPQHF. CDR3 nucleotide sequence: TGTGCCAGTAGTATGAGCCGCCGGGACAGAGCAAATCAGCCCCAGCATTTT.

This chain uses TRBV6-2 or TRBV6-3 with TRBJ2-7, with 10 bases fitting TRBD1. Per germline, CDR1 MNHEY and CDR2 SVGEGT. The CDR3 has 15 residues. With V trimmed by 2 bases and J by 6 bases, 7 bases remained unmatched. As DNA, the CDR3 is TGTGCCAGCAGTTACCCCGGGACAGGGGCCCTCGAGCAGTACTTC. It is translated as CASSYPGTGALEQYF.

The sample holds one count of this clone. The CDR3 reads CASSLVGQGAGGYTF. The CDR3 bases are TGTGCCAGCAGCTTAGTAGGACAGGGCGCTGGAGGCTACACCTTC. V usage is TRBV7-9 and J usage is TRBJ1-2, with 8 bases lining up with TRBD1. CDR3 size: 15 residues. Per germline, CDR1 SEHNR and CDR2 FQNEAQ (reference sequence). With V trimmed by 1 base and J by 8 bases, 9 bases remained unmatched.

The V gene is TRBV27, the J gene TRBJ2-1; D is possibly TRBD2 (5 bases). CDR3 length equals 20 residues. Trimming pared 5 bases from V and 2 bases from J, leaving 28 bases between. Germline V gene data show CDR1 as MNHEY and CDR2 as SMNVEV (reference sequence). CDR3 DNA sequence: TGTGCCAGCAGTCCTTACCGGATCGGCTATGACTACCGGGCCTACAATGAGCAGTTCTTC. Residues: CASSPYRIGYDYRAYNEQFF.

The chain joins TRBV18 to TRBJ1-5; 7 bases align to TRBD1. The V gene end was trimmed by 6 bases and the J gene end by 5 bases; junction bases not matched to a gene: 10. CDR1 and CDR2 (germline): KGHSH, LQKENI. This CDR3 has 15 amino acids. The CDR3 region has the DNA TGTGCCAGCTCCGGGCGGATAGGGGGCGATCAGCCCCAGCATTTT. Its protein product is CASSGRIGGDQPQHF.

The chain is built from TRBV4-2 and TRBJ2-2, with 8 bases matching TRBD2. This CDR3 is 16 amino acids long. Germline V gives CDR1 LGHNA, CDR2 YNFKEQ. V gave up 1 base and J gave up 6 bases; unmatched junction bases: 7. CDR3 loop: CASSQAGGPHSGELFF. The CDR3 DNA reads as TGTGCCAGCAGCCAAGCGGGGGGGCCTCACTCCGGGGAGCTGTTTTTT.

The CDR3 protein is CASSRTTITDTQYF. The CDR3 DNA reads as TGTGCCAGCTCTAGGACTACCATCACAGATACGCAGTATTTT. The rearrangement uses TRBV18 and TRBJ2-3; weak D call: TRBD2 (6 bases). Germline assignment: CDR1 KGHSH and CDR2 LQKENI. The CDR3 loop spans 14 amino acids. V shed 6 bases and J shed 2 bases, with 12 bases lying between them. Full variable domain (rest looked up from reference TRBV18 and TRBJ2-3): NAGVMQNPRHLVRRRGQEARLRCSPMKGHSHVYWYRQLPEEGLKFMVYLQKENIIDESGMPKERFSAEFPKEGPSILRIQQVVRGDSAAYFCASSRTTITDTQYFGPGTRLTVL.

The gene calls are TRBV5-1 and TRBJ2-5, with D unresolved. CDR1 SGHRS and CDR2 YFSETQ come from the germline V gene. Deletions cut 1 base from V and 1 base from J, with 5 bases between. There are 13 residues in the CDR3. CDR3: CASSLSVQETQYF. The CDR3 DNA follows: TGCGCCAGCAGCTTGTCGGTCCAAGAGACCCAGTACTTC. Full variable domain (missing parts from reference TRBV5-1 and TRBJ2-5): KAGVTQTPRYLIKTRGQQVTLSCSPISGHRSVSWYQQTPGQGLQFLFEYFSETQRNKGNFPGRFSGRQFSNSRSEMNVSTLELGDSALYLCASSLSVQETQYFGPGTRLLVL.

V gene TRBV5-4 combines with J gene TRBJ2-1; TRBD2 matches 13 bases. Germline V gene data show CDR1 as SGHNT and CDR2 as YYREEE (reference sequence). This CDR3 is built from 16 residues. Trimming took 0 bases from V and 3 from J; bases not matched to a gene: 0. CDR3 amino acids: CASSLGTSGGYNEQFF. In DNA form, the CDR3 reads TGTGCCAGCAGCTTGGGGACTAGCGGGGGCTACAATGAGCAGTTCTTC.

This chain joins TRBV5-1 and TRBJ1-4; D is uncertain. Looked up from germline, CDR1 is SGHRS and CDR2 is YFSETQ. CDR3 length: 13 residues. V was shortened by 0 bases and J by 7 bases, with 7 bases between the two germline ends. In nucleotides, the CDR3 is TGCGCCAGCAGCTTGGCCGAGCCTGAAAAACTGTTTTTT. Residues: CASSLAEPEKLFF.